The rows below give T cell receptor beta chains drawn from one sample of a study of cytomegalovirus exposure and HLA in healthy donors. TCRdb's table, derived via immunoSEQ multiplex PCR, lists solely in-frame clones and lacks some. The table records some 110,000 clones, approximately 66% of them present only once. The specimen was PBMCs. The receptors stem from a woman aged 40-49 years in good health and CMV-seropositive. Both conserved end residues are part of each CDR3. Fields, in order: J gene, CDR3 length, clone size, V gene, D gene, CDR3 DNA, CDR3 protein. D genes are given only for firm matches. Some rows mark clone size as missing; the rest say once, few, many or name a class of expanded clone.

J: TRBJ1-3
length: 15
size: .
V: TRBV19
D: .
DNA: TGTGCCAGTAGTATCACAGGGAGCTCTGGAAACACCATATATTTT
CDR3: CASSITGSSGNTIYF

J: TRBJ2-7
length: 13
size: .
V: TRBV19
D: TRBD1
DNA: TGTGCCAGTAGTGGGACAGGGGGCTACGAGCAGTACTTC
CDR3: CASSGTGGYEQYF

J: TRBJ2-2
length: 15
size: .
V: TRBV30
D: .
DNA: TGTGCCTGGGGGTCCCCGGGACAGAACACCGGGGAGCTGTTTTTT
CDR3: CAWGSPGQNTGELFF

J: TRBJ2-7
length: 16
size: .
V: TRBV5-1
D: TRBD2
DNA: TGCGCCAGCAGCTTTTTTACGGGGGGTTCGTCCTACGAGCAGTACTTC
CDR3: CASSFFTGGSSYEQYF

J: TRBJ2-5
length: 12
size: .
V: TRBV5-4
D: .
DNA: TGTGCCAGCAGCTTGGACGGAGAGACCCAGTACTTC
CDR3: CASSLDGETQYF

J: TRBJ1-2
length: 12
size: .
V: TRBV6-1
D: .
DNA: TGTGCCAGCATGGCCGATGACTATGGCTACACCTTC
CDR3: CASMADDYGYTF

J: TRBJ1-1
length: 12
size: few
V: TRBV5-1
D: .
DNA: TGCGCCAGCAGCTTAACGGGCACTGAAGCTTTCTTT
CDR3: CASSLTGTEAFF

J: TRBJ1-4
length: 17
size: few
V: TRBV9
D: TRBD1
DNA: TGTGCCAGCAGCGTACACCCCGGGACAGCAACTAATGAAAAACTGTTTTTT
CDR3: CASSVHPGTATNEKLFF

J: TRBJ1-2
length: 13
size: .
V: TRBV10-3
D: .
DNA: TGTGCCACTACATACGAGACAGACTATGGCTACACCTTC
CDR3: CATTYETDYGYTF

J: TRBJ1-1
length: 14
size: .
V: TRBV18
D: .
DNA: TGTGCCAGCTCACCACAGGGAAGCGGGGCTGAAGCTTTCTTT
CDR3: CASSPQGSGAEAFF

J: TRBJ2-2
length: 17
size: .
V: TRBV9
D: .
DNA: TGTGCCAGCAGCATACGACTGGACAGACCGAACACCGGGGAGCTGTTTTTT
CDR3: CASSIRLDRPNTGELFF

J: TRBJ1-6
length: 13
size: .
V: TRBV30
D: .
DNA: TGTGCCTGGAGTGTACTTCTGGATTCACCCCTCCACTTT
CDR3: CAWSVLLDSPLHF

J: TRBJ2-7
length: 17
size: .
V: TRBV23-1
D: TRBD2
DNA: TGCGCCAGCAGTCGCAAAATTCCGGGACTAGCGTCGTACGAGCAGTACTTC
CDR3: CASSRKIPGLASYEQYF

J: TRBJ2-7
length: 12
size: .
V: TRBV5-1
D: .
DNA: TGCGCCAGCAGCCTCCGGGGCTACGAGCAGTACTTC
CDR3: CASSLRGYEQYF

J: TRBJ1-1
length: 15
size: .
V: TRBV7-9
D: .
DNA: TGTGCCAGCAGCACGGGGATGGGGATGAACACTGAAGCTTTCTTT
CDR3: CASSTGMGMNTEAFF

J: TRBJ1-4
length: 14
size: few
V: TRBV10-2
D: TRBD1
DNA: TGCGCCAGCAGCAGCGGGACAGGTGGGGAAAAACTGTTTTTT
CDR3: CASSSGTGGEKLFF

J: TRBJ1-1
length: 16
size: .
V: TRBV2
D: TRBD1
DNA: TGTGCCAGCACCCTCGGACAGGGGCCGTGGGGCACTGAAGCTTTCTTT
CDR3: CASTLGQGPWGTEAFF

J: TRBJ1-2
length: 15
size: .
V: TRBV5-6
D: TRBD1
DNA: TGTGCCAGCAGCTTAGACAGGGGGAAAAATTATGGCTACACCTTC
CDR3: CASSLDRGKNYGYTF

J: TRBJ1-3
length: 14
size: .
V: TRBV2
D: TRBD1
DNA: TGTGCCAGCAGCCCCGGGACAGGGGGTAGCACCATATATTTT
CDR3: CASSPGTGGSTIYF

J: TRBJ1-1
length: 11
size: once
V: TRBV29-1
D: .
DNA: TGCAGCGTTAATCCGGTCCCTGAAGCTTTCTTT
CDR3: CSVNPVPEAFF

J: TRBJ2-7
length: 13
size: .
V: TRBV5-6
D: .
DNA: TGTGCCAGCAGCTTGTACTCCGGGTACGAGCAGTACTTC
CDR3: CASSLYSGYEQYF

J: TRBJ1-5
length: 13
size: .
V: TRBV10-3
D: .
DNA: TGTGCCATCAGTGACAGGGAAAATCAGCCCCAGCATTTT
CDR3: CAISDRENQPQHF

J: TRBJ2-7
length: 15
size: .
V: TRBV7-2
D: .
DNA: TGTGCCAGCAGCTTAGCTTGGGTTGCGGGAAGCGAGCAGTACTTC
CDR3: CASSLAWVAGSEQYF

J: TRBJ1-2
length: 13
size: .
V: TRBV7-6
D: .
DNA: TGTGCCAGCAGCTTAGCGTGGGGGGACGGCTACACCTTC
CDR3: CASSLAWGDGYTF

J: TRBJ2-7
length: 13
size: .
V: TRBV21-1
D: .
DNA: TGTGCCAGCAGCAAAGTCCCCAACAGGTATGAGTACTTC
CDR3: CASSKVPNRYEYF

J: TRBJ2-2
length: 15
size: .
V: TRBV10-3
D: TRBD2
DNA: TGTGCCATCAGTCGCGGGGGGGCGAACACCGGGGAGCTGTTTTTT
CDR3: CAISRGGANTGELFF

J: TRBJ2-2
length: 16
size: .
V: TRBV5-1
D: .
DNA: TGCGCCAGCAGCTTGGTGGGGACTGTTAGCACCGGGGAGCTGTTTTTT
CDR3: CASSLVGTVSTGELFF

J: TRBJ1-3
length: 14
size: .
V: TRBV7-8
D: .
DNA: TGTGCCAGCAGCTTAGGGCCGCCGGCGGACACCATATATTTT
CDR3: CASSLGPPADTIYF

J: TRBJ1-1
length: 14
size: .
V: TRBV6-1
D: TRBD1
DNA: TGTGCCAGCATTAGATTGGACAGGGGACCTGAAGCTTTCTTT
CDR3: CASIRLDRGPEAFF

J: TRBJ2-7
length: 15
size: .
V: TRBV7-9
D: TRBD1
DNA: TGTGCCAGCAGCTTAGGAGGGACAGGGAAGCACGAGCAGTACTTC
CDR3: CASSLGGTGKHEQYF

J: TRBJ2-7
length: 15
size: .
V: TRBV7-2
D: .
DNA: TGTGCCAGCAGCTTAATACCCGGGAGTGGGTACGAGCAGTACTTC
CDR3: CASSLIPGSGYEQYF

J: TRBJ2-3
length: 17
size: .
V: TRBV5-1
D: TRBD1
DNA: TGCGCCAGCAGCTGGGGCCGGACAGGGAGTAGCACAGATACGCAGTATTTT
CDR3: CASSWGRTGSSTDTQYF

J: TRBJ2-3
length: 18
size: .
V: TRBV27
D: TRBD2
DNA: TGTGCCAGCAGTTTGGCGGGCCTAGCGGGAGGGACAGGTGATACGCAGTATTTT
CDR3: CASSLAGLAGGTGDTQYF

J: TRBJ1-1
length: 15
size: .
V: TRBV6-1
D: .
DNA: TGTGCCAGCTCCCCGTACCAGGCAGGGGACACTGAAGCTTTCTTT
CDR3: CASSPYQAGDTEAFF

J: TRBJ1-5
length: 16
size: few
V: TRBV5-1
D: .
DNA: TGCGCCAGCAGCTTGGATGGGGACTGGGGCAATCAGCCCCAGCATTTT
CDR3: CASSLDGDWGNQPQHF

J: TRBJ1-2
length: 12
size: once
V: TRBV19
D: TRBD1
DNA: TGTGCCACGGGGACAGGGAGTTATGGCTACACCTTC
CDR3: CATGTGSYGYTF

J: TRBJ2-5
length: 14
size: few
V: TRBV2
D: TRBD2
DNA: TGTGCCAGCAGTGAAGCGGGGAGGGTAAAGACCCAGTACTTC
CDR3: CASSEAGRVKTQYF

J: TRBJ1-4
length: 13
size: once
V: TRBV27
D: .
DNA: TGTGCCAGCAGTTTTCAATCGGGGGAAAAACTGTTTTTT
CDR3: CASSFQSGEKLFF

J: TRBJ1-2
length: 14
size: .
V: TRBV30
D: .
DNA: TGTGCCTGGCTCACGCGGGGGTTTGGGGTCGGCTACACCTTC
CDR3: CAWLTRGFGVGYTF

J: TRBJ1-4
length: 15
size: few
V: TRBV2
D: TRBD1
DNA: TGTGCCAGCACTCGGGACAGGGGAAGAAGGGAAAAACTGTTTTTT
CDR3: CASTRDRGRREKLFF

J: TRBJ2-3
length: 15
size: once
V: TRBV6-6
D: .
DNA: TGTGCCAGCAGTTACGCTAGCAGTAATAGGGATACGCAGTATTTT
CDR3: CASSYASSNRDTQYF

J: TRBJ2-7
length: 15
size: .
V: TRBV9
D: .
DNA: TGTGCCAGCAGCGTGGGCTGGATGGGCTTCTACGAGCAGTACTTC
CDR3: CASSVGWMGFYEQYF

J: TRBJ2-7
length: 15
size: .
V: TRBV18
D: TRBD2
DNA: TGTGCCAGCTCCCTCGGACTAGCGGGGCGCTACGAGCAGTACTTC
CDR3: CASSLGLAGRYEQYF

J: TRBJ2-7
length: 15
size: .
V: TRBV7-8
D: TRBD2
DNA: TGTGCCAGCAGCTCGGGACTAGCGGGTGCGTACGAGCAGTACTTC
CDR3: CASSSGLAGAYEQYF

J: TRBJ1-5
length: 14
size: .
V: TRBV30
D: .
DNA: TGTGCCTGGAGTGTACTTAGGGGGAGTCAGCCCCAGCATTTT
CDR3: CAWSVLRGSQPQHF

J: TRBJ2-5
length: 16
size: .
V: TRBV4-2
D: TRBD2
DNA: TGTGCCAGCAGCCATGCCACTAGCGGGGACCAAGAGACCCAGTACTTC
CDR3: CASSHATSGDQETQYF

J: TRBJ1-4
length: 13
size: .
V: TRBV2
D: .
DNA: TGTGCCAGCCACCTTTCAACGGGTGAAAAACTGTTTTTT
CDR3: CASHLSTGEKLFF

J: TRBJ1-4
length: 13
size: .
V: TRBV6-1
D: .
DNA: TGTGCCAGCAGTGGAGAACCTAATGAAAAACTGTTTTTT
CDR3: CASSGEPNEKLFF

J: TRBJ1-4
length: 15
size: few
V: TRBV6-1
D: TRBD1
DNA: TGTGCCAGCAGTGAGGGACCGACAGGGCATGAAAAACTGTTTTTT
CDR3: CASSEGPTGHEKLFF

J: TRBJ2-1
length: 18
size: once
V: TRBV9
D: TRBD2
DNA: TGTGCCAGCAGCGTAGGACTAGCGGGGGGGCAAGTCTACAATGAGCAGTTCTTC
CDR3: CASSVGLAGGQVYNEQFF

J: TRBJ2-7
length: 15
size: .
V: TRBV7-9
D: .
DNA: TGTGCCAGCAGCTTAGAGAGCATAGGGGTTTACGAGCAGTACTTC
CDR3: CASSLESIGVYEQYF

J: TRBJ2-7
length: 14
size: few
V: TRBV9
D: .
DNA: TGTGCCAGCAGCGTAGCAGGTAATGCCTACGAGCAGTACTTC
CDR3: CASSVAGNAYEQYF

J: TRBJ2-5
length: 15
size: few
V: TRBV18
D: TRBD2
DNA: TGTGCCAGCTCACCCGGACTAGCAGCAGGCGAGACCCAGTACTTC
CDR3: CASSPGLAAGETQYF

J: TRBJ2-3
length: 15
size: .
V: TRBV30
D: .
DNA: TGTGCCTGGAGTGTGGGGCAGGAGTACACAGATACGCAGTATTTT
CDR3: CAWSVGQEYTDTQYF